These 15 T cell receptor beta chains were sequenced from one sample in a study of blood T cell repertoires in COVID-19 (dated by TCRdb to 2018 to 2021). The method behind the library was the immunoSEQ multiplex PCR assay. Sourced from immuneACCESS, this table was stored by TCRdb with only in-frame sequences that have V and J called. A share of the clones is absent; for the studies checked, an unresolved V gene accounts for under half, and the remainder has no known explanation. For this sample there are 90,000 to 150,000 clones; about four fifths appear just once. 3.5% to 4.5% of the sample belongs to the ten largest clones. Sequencing used peripheral blood. These receptors originate from a woman older than 75 with acute or convalescent COVID-19.

This chain uses TRBV30 with TRBJ1-2; 9 bases line up with TRBD1. CDR1 GTSNPN and CDR2 SVGIG come from the germline V gene (reference sequence). The CDR3 runs 14 residues. V lost 3 bases and J lost 4; bases outside the gene matches: 6. CDR3 sequence: CAWSPGQGGYGYTF. The CDR3 DNA follows: TGTGCCTGGAGCCCGGGACAGGGAGGCTATGGCTACACCTTC.

The V call is TRBV5-1, the J call TRBJ2-3; 7 nucleotides agree with TRBD1. CDR3 size: 16 residues. Germline V gene data show CDR1 as SGHRS and CDR2 as YFSETQ. The trim removed 0 bases at V and 2 bases at J, leaving 6 bases unmatched. In DNA form, the CDR3 reads TGCGCCAGCAGCTTGGCCGAAGGGGGCCTCACAGATACGCAGTATTTT. Protein sequence: CASSLAEGGLTDTQYF.

This clone was observed a handful of times. This rearrangement joins TRBV28 to TRBJ1-1, with a weak D call TRBD1 (5 bases). The V end was cut by 2 bases, the J end by 6 bases, with 10 bases between. Germline V gene sequence: CDR1 MDHEN, CDR2 SYDVKM. The CDR3 is 13 residues long. Here the CDR3 reads CASSLRGGAEAFF. In DNA, the CDR3 is TGTGCCAGCAGTTTACGGGGGGGTGCTGAAGCTTTCTTT.

The rearrangement joins TRBV28 to TRBJ2-1; 11 nucleotides line up with TRBD2. CDR3 length: 16 amino acids. Germline CDR1 reads MDHEN; CDR2 reads SYDVKM. The V and J ends lost 3 bases and 12 bases, in that order; junction bases with no gene match: 13. Here the CDR3 reads CASSLGGIAGGPGQFF. DNA for the CDR3: TGTGCCAGCAGTTTGGGAGGGATAGCGGGAGGGCCGGGGCAGTTCTTC.

The CDR3 DNA follows: TGCGCCAGCAGCTTGGTGTCGGGTAGCACAGATACGCAGTATTTT. It is translated as CASSLVSGSTDTQYF. This sequence joins TRBV5-1 and TRBJ2-3; no reliable D call. The CDR3 totals 15 residues. CDR1 and CDR2 (germline): SGHRS, YFSETQ. The V gene lost 0 bases and the J gene lost 0 bases, with 8 bases spanning the gap.

This chain links TRBV4-3 with TRBJ2-2, with D possibly being TRBD2 (7 bases). CDR3 size: 15 residues. Trimming removed 1 base at V and 4 bases at J, with 10 bases between. Germline assignment: CDR1 LGHNA and CDR2 YSLEER. CDR3 loop: CASSQVGGLTGELFF. The CDR3 DNA reads as TGCGCCAGCAGCCAAGTGGGGGGGCTCACCGGGGAGCTGTTTTTT.

The chain couples TRBV11-2 to TRBJ2-3, with a possible D match to TRBD2 (5 bases). This CDR3 spans 15 amino acids. V was clipped by 0 bases and J by 4 bases, with 11 bases between them. Germline CDR1 SGHAT, CDR2 FQNNGV. Here the CDR3 reads CASSLEGRVSDTQYF. Written as DNA, the CDR3 is TGTGCCAGCAGCTTAGAGGGGAGAGTCTCAGATACGCAGTATTTT.

The chain employs TRBV10-3 and TRBJ2-1; tentative D call: TRBD2 (6 bases). The germline V and J ends were trimmed by 10 bases and 7 bases, with 20 bases remaining between them. The CDR3 covers 14 residues. CDR1 and CDR2 from the germline V gene are ENHRY and SYGVKD. CDR3 nucleotides: TGTGCCACGAGCACCTCAGCGGGTCCTAATGAGCAGTTCTTC. Translation: CATSTSAGPNEQFF.

The chain is built from TRBV5-4 and TRBJ1-1; possible D gene TRBD1, 6 bases. V shed 2 bases and J shed 2 bases, with 10 bases lying between them. This CDR3 comprises 14 residues. Germline CDR1 is SGHNT and CDR2 is YYREEE (reference sequence). The DNA of the CDR3 is TGTGCCAGCAGCTTTCAGGGGATCAACACTGAAGCTTTCTTT. Protein product: CASSFQGINTEAFF. Full variable domain (missing parts from reference TRBV5-4 and TRBJ1-1): ETGVTQSPTHLIKTRGQQVTLRCSSQSGHNTVSWYQQALGQGPQFIFQYYREEENGRGNFPPRFSGLQFPNYSSELNVNALELDDSALYLCASSFQGINTEAFFGQGTRLTVV.

The chain uses TRBV28 and TRBJ1-3; 8 nucleotides agree with TRBD1. The V gene's germline CDR1 is MDHEN and CDR2 SYDVKM. The CDR3 spans 16 residues. The V gene end was trimmed by 6 bases and the J gene end by 2 bases; junction bases not matched to a gene: 9. CDR3 in amino acids: CASRPRGRGAGNTIYF. The CDR3 DNA is TGTGCCAGCAGGCCCAGGGGGCGAGGAGCTGGAAACACCATATATTTT.

The CDR3 region is CAWSGGTSGGWGTDTQYF. The CDR3, as DNA: TGTGCCTGGAGTGGAGGGACTAGCGGGGGCTGGGGCACAGATACGCAGTATTTT. This rearrangement joins TRBV30 to TRBJ2-3; 14 nucleotides align to TRBD2. CDR1 GTSNPN and CDR2 SVGIG come from the germline V gene (reference sequence). The CDR3 extends over 18 amino acids. V lost 1 base and J lost 1; bases outside the gene matches: 7.

This chain uses TRBV4-3 with TRBJ2-1; 9 bases line up with TRBD1. V lost 3 bases and J lost 7; bases outside the gene matches: 10. CDR1 LGHNA and CDR2 YSLEER come from the germline V gene. There are 16 residues in the CDR3. This CDR3 is CASSQGIGTGSNEQFF. The DNA of the CDR3 is TGCGCCAGCAGCCAGGGTATTGGGACAGGGTCGAATGAGCAGTTCTTC.

The table lists this clone with a few counts. The chain employs TRBV7-9 and TRBJ1-4, with no clear D. The CDR3 spans 13 residues. V was trimmed by 9 bases and J by 1 base, leaving 9 bases between them. Per the germline V gene, CDR1 is SEHNR and CDR2 is FQNEAQ (reference sequence). CDR3 region: CASAGVTNEKLFF. The CDR3 region has the DNA TGTGCCAGTGCCGGGGTAACTAATGAAAAACTGTTTTTT.

The V gene is TRBV5-1, the J gene TRBJ2-5; 11 bases are shared with TRBD2. The junction had 5 bases not matched to a gene; V was cut back by 5 bases and J by 2 bases. CDR3 length: 15 residues. The germline CDR1 and CDR2 sequences are SGHRS and YFSETQ. CDR3 sequence (DNA): TGCGCCAGCAGGTCGGGACTAGCGGTTCAAGAGACCCAGTACTTC. Protein product: CASRSGLAVQETQYF.

The genes are TRBV6-1 and TRBJ1-2; maybe TRBD1 (5 bases). V was trimmed by 7 bases and J by 4 bases, leaving 19 bases between them. The germline V gene encodes CDR1 MNHNS and CDR2 SASEGT. This CDR3 is built from 15 residues. CDR3 residues: CASIIDSATSYGYTF. CDR3 bases: TGTGCCAGCATTATAGACAGCGCTACATCCTATGGCTACACCTTC.